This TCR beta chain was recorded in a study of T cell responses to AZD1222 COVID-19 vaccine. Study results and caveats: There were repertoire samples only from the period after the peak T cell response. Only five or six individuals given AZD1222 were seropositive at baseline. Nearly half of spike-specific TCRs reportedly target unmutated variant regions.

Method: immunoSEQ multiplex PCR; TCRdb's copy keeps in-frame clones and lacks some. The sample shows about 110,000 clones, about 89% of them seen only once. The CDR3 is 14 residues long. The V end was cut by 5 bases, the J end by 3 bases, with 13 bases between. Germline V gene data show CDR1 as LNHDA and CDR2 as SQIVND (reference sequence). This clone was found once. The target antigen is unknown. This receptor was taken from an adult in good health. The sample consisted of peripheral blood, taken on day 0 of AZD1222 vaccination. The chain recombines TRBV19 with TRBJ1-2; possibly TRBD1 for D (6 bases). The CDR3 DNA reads TGTGCCAGTAGTGCCGCGGGACAATACTATGGCTACACCTTC. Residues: CASSAAGQYYGYTF.